This T cell receptor (beta chain) was profiled in a study of blood T cells in healthy people across ages. A sample-barcoded 5' primer and a J-beta primer mix were used in a second PCR of roughly 6 to 11 cycles. From the 5' RACE reads, TCRdb called clonotypes with MiXCR, one entry per CDR3 protein. The sample gives more than 900,000 distinct CDR3 sequences, 25% to 35% of which show up once; roughly 10% is in the top ten. Study-wide results and limits: Per million T cells, the diversity of TCR beta decreased roughly linearly as age advanced.

Concerning this clonotype: Its antigen is as yet unknown.

This CDR3 has 14 residues. Trimming left V 8 bases short and J 2 bases short, with 13 bases between. There were at least 6 micrograms of total RNA extracted from every sample. The data were also submitted as part of a second study, on T cells of mothers and their children. From that report: A few healthy Caucasian mothers, along with their six children, were the donors. Persistent microchimeric T cell clones were not found at ~100 per million sensitivity.

This TCR derives from a woman aged 40 to 50 in good health. V and J are TRBV12-3 or TRBV12-4 and TRBJ1-3; no reliable D call. The sample was blood. CDR3 sequence reads: CASGGGTPGNTIYF. CDR3 in DNA: TGTGCCAGCGGCGGTGGCACGCCTGGAAACACCATATATTTT.